The T cell receptor (beta chain) described here comes from a study of OX40 agonist ivuxolimab in advanced cancers. Measured with immunoSEQ multiplex PCR; TCRdb has only the in-frame clones, and not every one. The table includes about 64,000 clones, approximately 86% detected once. This CDR3 is built from 14 residues. Per germline, CDR1 MNHEY and CDR2 SVGAGI. V was shortened by 5 bases and J by 7 bases, with 15 bases between the two germline ends. The chain joins TRBV6-5 to TRBJ2-1; tentatively, D is TRBD1 (6 bases). The input for sequencing was CD4+ or CD8+ T cells sorted from blood, taken in a trial of the OX40 agonist ivuxolimab. The TCR was taken from an adult with an advanced solid tumor such as melanoma, head and neck, liver or kidney cancer. CDR3 bases: TGTGCCAGCAGTAAGGGACAAGCTACTAATGAGCAGTTCTTC. This translates into CASSKGQATNEQFF.